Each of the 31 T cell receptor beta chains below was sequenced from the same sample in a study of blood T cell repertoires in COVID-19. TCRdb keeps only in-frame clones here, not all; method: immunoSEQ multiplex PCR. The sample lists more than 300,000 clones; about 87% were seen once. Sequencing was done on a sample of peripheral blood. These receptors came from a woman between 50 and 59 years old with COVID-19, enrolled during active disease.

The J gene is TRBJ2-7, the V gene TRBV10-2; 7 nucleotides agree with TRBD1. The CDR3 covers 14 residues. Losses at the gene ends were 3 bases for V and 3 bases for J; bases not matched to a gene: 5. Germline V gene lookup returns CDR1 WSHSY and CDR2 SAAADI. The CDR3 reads CASSEDRAGYEQYF. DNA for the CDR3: TGCGCCAGCAGTGAAGACAGGGCTGGCTACGAGCAGTACTTC.

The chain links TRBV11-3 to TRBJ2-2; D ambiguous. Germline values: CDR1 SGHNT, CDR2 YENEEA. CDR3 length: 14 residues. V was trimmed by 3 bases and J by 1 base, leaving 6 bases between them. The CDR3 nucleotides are TGTGCCAGCAGCTTCGGTGGGAACACCGGGGAGCTGTTTTTT. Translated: CASSFGGNTGELFF.

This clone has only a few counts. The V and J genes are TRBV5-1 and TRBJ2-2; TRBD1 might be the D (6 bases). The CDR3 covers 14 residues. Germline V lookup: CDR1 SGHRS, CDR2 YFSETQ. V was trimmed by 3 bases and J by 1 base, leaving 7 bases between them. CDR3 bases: TGCGCCAGCAGCTCGGGACAGAACACCGGGGAGCTGTTTTTT. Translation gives CASSSGQNTGELFF.

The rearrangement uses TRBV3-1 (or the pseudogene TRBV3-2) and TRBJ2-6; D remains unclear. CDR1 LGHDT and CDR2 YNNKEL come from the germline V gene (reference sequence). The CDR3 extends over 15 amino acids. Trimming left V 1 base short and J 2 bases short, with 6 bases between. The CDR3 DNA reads TGTGCCAGCAGCCAAGCATTCCCTGGGGCCAACGTCCTGACTTTC. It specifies CASSQAFPGANVLTF.

CDR3 DNA: TGTGCCACCAGTGGGGGACTGTACACCGGGGAGCTGTTTTTT. This sequence encodes CATSGGLYTGELFF. The chain employs TRBV24-1 and TRBJ2-2; the D gene is possibly TRBD2 (6 bases). This CDR3 spans 14 amino acids. V was shortened by 5 bases and J by 3 bases, with 9 bases between the two germline ends. Germline CDR1 reads KGHDR; CDR2 reads SFDVKD.

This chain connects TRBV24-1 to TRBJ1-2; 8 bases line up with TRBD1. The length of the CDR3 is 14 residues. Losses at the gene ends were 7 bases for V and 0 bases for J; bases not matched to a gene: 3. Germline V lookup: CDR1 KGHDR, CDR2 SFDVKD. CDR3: CATSSDRANYGYTF. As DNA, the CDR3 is TGTGCCACCAGCTCGGACAGGGCTAACTATGGCTACACCTTC.

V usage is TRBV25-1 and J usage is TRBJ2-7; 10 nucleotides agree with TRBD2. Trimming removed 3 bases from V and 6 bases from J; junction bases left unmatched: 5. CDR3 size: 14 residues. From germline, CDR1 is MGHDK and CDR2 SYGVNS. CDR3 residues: CASSEFGTSAEQYF. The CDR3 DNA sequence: TGTGCCAGCAGTGAGTTCGGGACTAGCGCCGAGCAGTACTTC.

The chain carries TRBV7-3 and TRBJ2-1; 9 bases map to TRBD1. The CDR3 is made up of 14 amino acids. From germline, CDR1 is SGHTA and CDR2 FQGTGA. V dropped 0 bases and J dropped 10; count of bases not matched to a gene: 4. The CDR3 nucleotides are TGTGCCAGCAGCTTAACACAGGGGGCGAGGGAGCAGTTCTTC. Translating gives CASSLTQGAREQFF. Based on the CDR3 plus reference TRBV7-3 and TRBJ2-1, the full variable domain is GAGVSQTPSNKVTEKGKYVELRCDPISGHTALYWYRQSLGQGPEFLIYFQGTGAADDSGLPNDRFFAVRPEGSVSTLKIQRTERGDSAVYLCASSLTQGAREQFFGPGTRLTVL.

In DNA, the CDR3 is TGCGCCAGCAGTGACCCCGGGAGGTCCGGGGAGCTGTTTTTT. This encodes CASSDPGRSGELFF. The chain employs TRBV10-1 and TRBJ2-2, with 7 bases aligning to TRBD2. From germline, CDR1 is WNHNN and CDR2 SYGVQD (reference sequence). This CDR3 spans 14 amino acids. The junction had 4 bases not matched to a gene; V was cut back by 3 bases and J by 6 bases.

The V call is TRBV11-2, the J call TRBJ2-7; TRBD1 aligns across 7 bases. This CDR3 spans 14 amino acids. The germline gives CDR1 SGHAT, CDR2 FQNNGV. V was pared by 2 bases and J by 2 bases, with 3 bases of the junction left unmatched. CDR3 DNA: TGTGCCAGCAGCTTACGCCAGGGGGCCTACGAGCAGTACTTC. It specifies CASSLRQGAYEQYF.

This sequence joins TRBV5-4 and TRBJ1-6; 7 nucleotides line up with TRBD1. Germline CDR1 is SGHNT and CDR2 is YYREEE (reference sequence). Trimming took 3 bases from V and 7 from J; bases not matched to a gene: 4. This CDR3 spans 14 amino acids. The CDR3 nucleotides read TGTGCCAGCAGCTGGGGACAGCAGAATTCACCCCTCCACTTT. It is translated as CASSWGQQNSPLHF.

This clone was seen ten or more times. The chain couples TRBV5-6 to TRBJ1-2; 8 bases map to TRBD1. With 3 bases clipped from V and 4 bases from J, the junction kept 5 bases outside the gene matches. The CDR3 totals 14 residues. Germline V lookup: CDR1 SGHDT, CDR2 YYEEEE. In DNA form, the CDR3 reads TGTGCCAGCAGCTACGGGACAGGCCTCTATGGCTACACCTTC. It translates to CASSYGTGLYGYTF.

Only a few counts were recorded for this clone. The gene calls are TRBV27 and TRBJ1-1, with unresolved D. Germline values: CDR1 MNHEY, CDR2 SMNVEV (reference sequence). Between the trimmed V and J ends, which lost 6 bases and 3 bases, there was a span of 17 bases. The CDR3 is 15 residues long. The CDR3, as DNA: TGTGCCAGCAGAGCGAGGTTAATGCCGCACACTGAAGCTTTCTTT. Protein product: CASRARLMPHTEAFF.

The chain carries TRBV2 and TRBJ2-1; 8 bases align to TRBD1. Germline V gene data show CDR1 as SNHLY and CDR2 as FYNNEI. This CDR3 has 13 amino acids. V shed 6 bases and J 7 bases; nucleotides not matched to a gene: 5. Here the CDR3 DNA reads TGTGCCAGCAGCCAGGGGGCCCTGAATGAGCAGTTCTTC. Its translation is CASSQGALNEQFF.

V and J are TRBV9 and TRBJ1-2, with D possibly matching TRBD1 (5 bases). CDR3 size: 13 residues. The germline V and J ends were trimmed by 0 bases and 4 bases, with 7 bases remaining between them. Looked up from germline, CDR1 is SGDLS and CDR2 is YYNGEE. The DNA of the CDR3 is TGTGCCAGCAGCGTAGCAAGGGGCTATGGCTACACCTTC. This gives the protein CASSVARGYGYTF.

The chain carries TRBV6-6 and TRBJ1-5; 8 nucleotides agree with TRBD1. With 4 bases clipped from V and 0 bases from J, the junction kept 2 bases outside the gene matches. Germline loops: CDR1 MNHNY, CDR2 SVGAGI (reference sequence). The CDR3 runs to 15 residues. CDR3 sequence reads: CASSSTGASNQPQHF. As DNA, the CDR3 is TGTGCCAGCAGTTCGACAGGGGCTAGCAATCAGCCCCAGCATTTT.

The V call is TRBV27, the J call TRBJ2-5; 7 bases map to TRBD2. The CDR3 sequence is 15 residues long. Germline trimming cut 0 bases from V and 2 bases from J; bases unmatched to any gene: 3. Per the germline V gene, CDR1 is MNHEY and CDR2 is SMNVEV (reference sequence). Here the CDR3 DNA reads TGTGCCAGCAGTTTATCGCGGCGGGGGCAAGAGACCCAGTACTTC. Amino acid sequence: CASSLSRRGQETQYF.

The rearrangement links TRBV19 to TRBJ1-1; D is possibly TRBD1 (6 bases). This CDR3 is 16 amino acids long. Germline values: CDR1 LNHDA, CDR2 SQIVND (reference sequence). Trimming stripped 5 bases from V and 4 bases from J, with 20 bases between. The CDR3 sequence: CASSPRPGAGGTEAFF. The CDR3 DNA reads TGTGCCAGTAGTCCCCGCCCGGGGGCGGGGGGCACTGAAGCTTTCTTT.

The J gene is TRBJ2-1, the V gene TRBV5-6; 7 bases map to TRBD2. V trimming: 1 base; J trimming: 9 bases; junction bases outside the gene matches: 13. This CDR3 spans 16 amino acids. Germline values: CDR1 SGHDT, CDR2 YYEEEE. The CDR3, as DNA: TGTGCCAGCAGCTTGCTGTCTGGCGGGAGAGAGGGTGAGCAGTTCTTC. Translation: CASSLLSGGREGEQFF.

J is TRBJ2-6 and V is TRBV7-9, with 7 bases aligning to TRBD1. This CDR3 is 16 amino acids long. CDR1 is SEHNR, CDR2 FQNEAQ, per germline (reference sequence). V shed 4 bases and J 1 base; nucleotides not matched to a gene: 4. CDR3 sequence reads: CASSSPTGSGANVLTF. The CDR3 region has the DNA TGTGCCAGCAGCTCCCCGACAGGGTCTGGGGCCAACGTCCTGACTTTC.

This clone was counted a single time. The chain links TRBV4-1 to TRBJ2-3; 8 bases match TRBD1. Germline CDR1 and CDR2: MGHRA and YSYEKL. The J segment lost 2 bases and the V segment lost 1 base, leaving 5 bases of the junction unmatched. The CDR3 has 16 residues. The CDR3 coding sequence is TGCGCCAGCAGCCAAGGGACAGGGTTCCCCACAGATACGCAGTATTTT. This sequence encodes CASSQGTGFPTDTQYF.

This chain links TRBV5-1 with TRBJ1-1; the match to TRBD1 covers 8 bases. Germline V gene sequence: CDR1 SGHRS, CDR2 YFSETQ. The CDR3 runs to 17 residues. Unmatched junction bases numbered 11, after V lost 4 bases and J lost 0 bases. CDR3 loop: CASSLPLGQVVNTEAFF. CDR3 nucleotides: TGCGCCAGCAGCCTTCCGTTGGGACAGGTTGTGAACACTGAAGCTTTCTTT.

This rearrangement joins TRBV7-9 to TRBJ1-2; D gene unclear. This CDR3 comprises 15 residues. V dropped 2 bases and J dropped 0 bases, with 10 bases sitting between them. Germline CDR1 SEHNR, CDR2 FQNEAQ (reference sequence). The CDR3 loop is CASSLTQASNYGYTF. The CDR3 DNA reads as TGTGCCAGCAGCTTAACTCAGGCTTCTAACTATGGCTACACCTTC.

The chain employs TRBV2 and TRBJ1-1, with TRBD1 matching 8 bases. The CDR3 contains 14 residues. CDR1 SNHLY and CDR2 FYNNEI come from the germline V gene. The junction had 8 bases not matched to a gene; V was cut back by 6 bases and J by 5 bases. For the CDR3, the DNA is TGTGCCAGCAGGACCCTTGGACAGGGAACTGAAGCTTTCTTT. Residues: CASRTLGQGTEAFF.

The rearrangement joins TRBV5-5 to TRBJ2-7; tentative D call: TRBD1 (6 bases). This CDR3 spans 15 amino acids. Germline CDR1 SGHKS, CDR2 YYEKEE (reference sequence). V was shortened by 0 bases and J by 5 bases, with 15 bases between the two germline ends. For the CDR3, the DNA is TGTGCCAGCAGCTTGGGTACAGGGAGTTTCGACGAGCAGTACTTC. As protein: CASSLGTGSFDEQYF.

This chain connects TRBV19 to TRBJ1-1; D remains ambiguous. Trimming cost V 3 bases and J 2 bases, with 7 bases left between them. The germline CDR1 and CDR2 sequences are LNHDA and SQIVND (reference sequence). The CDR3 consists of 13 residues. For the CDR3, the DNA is TGTGCCAGTAGTATTGGCCCCAACACTGAAGCTTTCTTT. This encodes CASSIGPNTEAFF.

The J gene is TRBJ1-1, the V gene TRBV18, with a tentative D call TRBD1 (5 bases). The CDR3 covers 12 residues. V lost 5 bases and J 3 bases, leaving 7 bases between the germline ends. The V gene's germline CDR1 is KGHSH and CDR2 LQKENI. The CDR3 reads CASSSGYTEAFF. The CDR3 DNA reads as TGTGCCAGCTCATCAGGGTACACTGAAGCTTTCTTT.

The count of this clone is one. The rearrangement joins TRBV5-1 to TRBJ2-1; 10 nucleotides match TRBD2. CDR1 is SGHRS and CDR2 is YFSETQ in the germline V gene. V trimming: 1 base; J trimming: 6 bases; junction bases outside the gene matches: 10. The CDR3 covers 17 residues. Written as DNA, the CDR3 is TGCGCCAGCAGCTTGCAACTAGCGGGATCAGGGGCCAATGAGCAGTTCTTC. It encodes CASSLQLAGSGANEQFF.

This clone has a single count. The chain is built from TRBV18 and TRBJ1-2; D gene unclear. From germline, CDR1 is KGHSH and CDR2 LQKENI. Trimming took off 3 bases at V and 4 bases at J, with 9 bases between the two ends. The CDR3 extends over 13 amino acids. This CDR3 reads CASSPEVLYGYTF. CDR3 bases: TGTGCCAGCTCACCGGAGGTACTCTATGGCTACACCTTC.

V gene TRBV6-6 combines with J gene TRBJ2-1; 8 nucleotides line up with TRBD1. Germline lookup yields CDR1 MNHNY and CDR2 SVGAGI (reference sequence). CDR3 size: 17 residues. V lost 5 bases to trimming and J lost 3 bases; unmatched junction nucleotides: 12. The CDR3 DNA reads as TGTGCCAGCAGTCGGGGGACAGGTAGGGGAGGCTACAATGAGCAGTTCTTC. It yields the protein CASSRGTGRGGYNEQFF.

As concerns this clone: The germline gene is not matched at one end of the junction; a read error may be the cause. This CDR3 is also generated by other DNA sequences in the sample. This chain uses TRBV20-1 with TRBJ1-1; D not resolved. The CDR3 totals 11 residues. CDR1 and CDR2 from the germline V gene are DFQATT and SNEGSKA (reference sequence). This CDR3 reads CSARVVTEAFF. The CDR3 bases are TGCAGTGCAAGAGTTGTAACTGAAGCTTTCTTT.